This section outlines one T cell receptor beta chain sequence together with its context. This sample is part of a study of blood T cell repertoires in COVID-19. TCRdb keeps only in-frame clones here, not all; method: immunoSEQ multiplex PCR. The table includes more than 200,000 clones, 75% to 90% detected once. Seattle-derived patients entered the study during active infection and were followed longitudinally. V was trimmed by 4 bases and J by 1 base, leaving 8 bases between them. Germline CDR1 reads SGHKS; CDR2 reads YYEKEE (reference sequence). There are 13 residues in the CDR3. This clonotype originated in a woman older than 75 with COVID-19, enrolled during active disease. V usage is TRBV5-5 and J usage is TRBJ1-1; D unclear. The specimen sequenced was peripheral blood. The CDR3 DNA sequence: TGTGCCAGCAGCCTAGAAGGGAACACTGAAGCTTTCTTT. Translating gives CASSLEGNTEAFF.